This TCR beta chain was captured by sequencing in a study of shared clonotypes between healthy human individuals. A deep-level run was used for the assay. Libraries were prepared by immunoSEQ multiplex PCR; TCRdb keeps only in-frame clonotypes and omits some of them. The repertoire includes roughly 760,000 clones, roughly 70% of them detected once, and roughly 1.7% sits in the top ten. CDR3 size: 16 residues. Germline values: CDR1 MRHNA, CDR2 SNTAGT. Trimming pared 2 bases from V and 4 bases from J, leaving 16 bases between. The source material was memory CD4+ T cells sorted from blood. The sample's subset: CD45RA-negative fraction. The TCR comes from a woman aged 30 to 39 in good health. V and J are TRBV6-4 and TRBJ2-3, with D possibly being TRBD1 (8 bases). For the CDR3, the DNA is TGTGCCAGCAGTGACACCTTACAGGGGGGGGCAGATACGCAGTATTTT. Its translation: CASSDTLQGGADTQYF.